A single sample gave rise to the 5 T cell receptor beta chains below, sequenced in a study of T cells after yellow fever vaccination. TCRdb passed the 5' RACE reads through MiXCR, listing each CDR3 protein once. This table has about 210,000 distinct CDR3 sequences, 5.5% to 8.5% appearing once. The sample in question was CD4+ T cells sorted from PBMCs, obtained on the day of the yellow fever booster vaccination. The source of these receptors is a man aged 30-40 years who received the YFV17D yellow fever vaccine.

This clonotype was seen only a few times. This chain joins TRBV9 and TRBJ2-2, with 12 bases matching TRBD2. The ends lost 7 bases at V and 3 bases at J; junction bases unmatched: 4. CDR3 length: 15 amino acids. CDR1 SGDLS and CDR2 YYNGEE come from the germline V gene. The CDR3 sequence: CASCRLAGDTGELFF. The CDR3 region has the DNA TGTGCCAGCTGTAGACTAGCGGGGGACACCGGGGAGCTGTTTTTT.

This clonotype was detected many times. The CDR3 region has the DNA TGTGCCAGCAGCTTGGGCGGGACGGTCACAGATACGCAGTATTTT. Translation gives CASSLGGTVTDTQYF. V and J are TRBV5-5 and TRBJ2-3; D is possibly TRBD2 (6 bases). V was cut by 0 bases and J by 2 bases, with 10 bases left in between. The length of the CDR3 is 15 residues. Germline-derived CDR1 and CDR2 are SGHKS and YYEKEE (reference sequence). The complete variable domain, with remaining parts taken from reference TRBV5-5 and TRBJ2-3, reads DAGVTQSPTHLIKTRGQQVTLRCSPISGHKSVSWYQQVLGQGPQFIFQYYEKEERGRGNFPDRFSARQFPNYSSELNVNALLLGDSALYLCASSLGGTVTDTQYFGPGTRLTVL.

This clonotype was observed a few times. The chain links TRBV7-2 to TRBJ1-5; TRBD1 aligns across 7 bases. Germline loops: CDR1 SGHTA, CDR2 FQGNSA. Unmatched junction bases numbered 6, after V lost 5 bases and J lost 2 bases. The CDR3 has 15 residues. For the CDR3, the DNA is TGTGCCAGCAGCAGACAGGGCGGGGGCAATCAGCCCCAGCATTTT. It encodes CASSRQGGGNQPQHF.

The V gene is TRBV20-1, the J gene TRBJ2-1; TRBD2 might be the D (6 bases). Trimming cost V 3 bases and J 9 bases, with 15 bases left between them. Germline values: CDR1 DFQATT, CDR2 SNEGSKA (reference sequence). The CDR3 sequence is 13 residues long. The chain's CDR3 is CSARGLTAGEQFF. The CDR3 nucleotides read TGCAGTGCTAGGGGACTGACCGCCGGTGAGCAGTTCTTC.

This clonotype was detected only a few times. V usage is TRBV11-2 and J usage is TRBJ2-1, with a possible D match to TRBD2 (6 bases). Germline V gene lookup returns CDR1 SGHAT and CDR2 FQNNGV. V was clipped by 5 bases and J by 12 bases, with 17 bases between them. CDR3 length equals 13 residues. CDR3 nucleotide sequence: TGTGCCAGCAGCGCCAAAGCGCGGGGTCCGCAGTTCTTC. Its translation: CASSAKARGPQFF. Variable domain in full (rest from reference TRBV11-2 and TRBJ2-1): EAGVAQSPRYKIIEKRQSVAFWCNPISGHATLYWYQQILGQGPKLLIQFQNNGVVDDSQLPKDRFSAERLKGVDSTLKIQPAKLEDSAVYLCASSAKARGPQFFGPGTRLTVL.